Presented here are 26 T cell receptor beta chains from one specimen sequenced in a study of Graves' ophthalmopathy and Graves' hyperthyroidism. The TCR beta CDR3 regions underwent amplification from RNA transcripts. HTBI primers were used in a first-round RT-PCR, which preceded a second-round multiplex PCR. TCRdb redid the calling of the multiplex PCR reads with MiXCR, one entry per CDR3 protein. The table shows some 390,000 distinct CDR3 sequences, with around 20% occurring only once. The sequencing sample was made of peripheral blood. Source of these receptors: a woman between 18 and 29 years old with Graves' ophthalmopathy.

This clonotype was detected many times. The chain links TRBV12-3 or TRBV12-4 to TRBJ2-7, with 8 bases aligning to TRBD1. The trim removed 7 bases at V and 4 bases at J, leaving 9 bases unmatched. This CDR3 spans 14 amino acids. CDR3 DNA sequence: TGTGCCAGCACCCCGGACAGGGAAAGGTACGAGCAGTACTTC. Protein product: CASTPDRERYEQYF.

The rearrangement uses TRBV6-5 and TRBJ1-5, with D uncertain. The CDR3 is 14 residues long. V was pared by 6 bases and J by 4 bases, with 13 bases between. The germline V gene encodes CDR1 MNHEY and CDR2 SVGAGI. The CDR3 DNA sequence: TGTGCCAGCAGGTCCGCGGCAGGTAATCAGCCCCAGCATTTT. It translates to CASRSAAGNQPQHF.

In this sample, this clonotype turned up many times. V gene TRBV11-3 combines with J gene TRBJ2-5; D call uncertain. CDR3 length: 14 residues. Looked up from germline, CDR1 is SGHNT and CDR2 is YENEEA. Trimming took 1 base from V and 4 from J, leaving 10 bases between them. Written as DNA, the CDR3 is TGTGCCAGCAGCTTAGGTCCGGCCGTAGAGACCCAGTACTTC. This gives the protein CASSLGPAVETQYF.

This clonotype came up many times. V and J are TRBV7-6 and TRBJ2-7; 12 nucleotides align to TRBD2. CDR1 and CDR2 from the germline V gene are SGHVS and FNYEAQ. Losses at the gene ends were 3 bases for V and 5 bases for J; bases not matched to a gene: 2. This CDR3 contains 14 residues. The DNA for the CDR3 is TGTGCCAGCAGCTTCCTAGCGGGAGGGGACGAGCAGTACTTC. Protein sequence: CASSFLAGGDEQYF.

Many counts were recorded for this clonotype. This sequence joins TRBV12-3 or TRBV12-4 and TRBJ1-5; no definite D call. Trimming took off 1 base at V and 10 bases at J, with 5 bases between the two ends. The CDR3 spans 11 residues. The CDR3 DNA reads as TGTGCCAGCAGTTTAGGTGAACCCCAGCATTTT. Protein sequence: CASSLGEPQHF.

The chain couples TRBV7-8 to TRBJ2-5; 10 bases align to TRBD2. The V segment lost 1 base and the J segment 5 bases; nucleotides outside the gene matches: 16. The CDR3 runs to 19 residues. From germline, CDR1 is SGHVS and CDR2 FQNEAQ. CDR3 region: CASSLEELAGVRLGETQYF. The CDR3 DNA sequence: TGTGCCAGCAGCTTAGAGGAGCTAGCGGGAGTAAGGTTAGGGGAGACCCAGTACTTC.

This clonotype was seen once. V usage is TRBV28 and J usage is TRBJ1-5; the D is unclear. The CDR3 is made up of 13 amino acids. The V gene lost 7 bases and the J gene lost 6 bases, with 13 bases spanning the gap. Germline assignment: CDR1 MDHEN and CDR2 SYDVKM. In nucleotides, the CDR3 is TGTGCCAGCATTTCGGCGGGGTTTCAGCCCCAGCATTTT. Translation gives CASISAGFQPQHF.

This clonotype was observed many times. The chain couples TRBV20-1 to TRBJ2-3, with 10 positions matching TRBD2. Germline CDR1 is DFQATT and CDR2 is SNEGSKA (reference sequence). J gave up 2 bases and V 8 bases, and 4 bases lay outside the gene matches. The CDR3 runs to 13 residues. The CDR3 loop reads CSLAGVYTDTQYF. The CDR3 coding sequence is TGCAGTCTAGCGGGAGTTTACACAGATACGCAGTATTTT.

At least ten counts were recorded for this clonotype. The chain is built from TRBV12-3 or TRBV12-4 and TRBJ1-5; D is unresolved. Between the trimmed V and J ends, which lost 3 bases and 5 bases, there was a span of 8 bases. The CDR3 spans 13 residues. CDR3: CASSFRLDQPQHF. CDR3 nucleotides: TGTGCCAGCAGTTTTCGTTTAGATCAGCCCCAGCATTTT.

This clonotype has only one observation. The V and J genes are TRBV12-3 or TRBV12-4 and TRBJ2-7, with 10 bases that match TRBD2. The length of the CDR3 is 14 residues. Trimming removed 6 bases from V and 5 bases from J; junction bases left unmatched: 7. The CDR3 region is CASRVAGGGDEQYF. CDR3 DNA: TGTGCCAGCAGAGTAGCGGGAGGCGGCGACGAGCAGTACTTC.

This clonotype was detected many times. The J gene is TRBJ2-5, the V gene TRBV14, with a tentative D call TRBD2 (6 bases). The germline V and J ends were trimmed by 4 bases and 2 bases, with 20 bases remaining between them. CDR1 and CDR2 (germline): SGHDN, FVKESK. This CDR3 is 17 amino acids long. The CDR3 is CASSPIGGSLPQETQYF. The CDR3, as DNA: TGTGCCAGCAGCCCCATTGGAGGGTCCCTCCCACAAGAGACCCAGTACTTC.

This clonotype was detected ten times or more. The CDR3 bases are TGTGCCAGCAGTTTGACGGAGGGAAGGTATGGCTACACCTTC. This sequence encodes CASSLTEGRYGYTF. The chain has TRBV28 and TRBJ1-2; D gene ambiguous. CDR3 length: 14 amino acids. V lost 3 bases and J 5 bases, leaving 13 bases between the germline ends. Germline assignment: CDR1 MDHEN and CDR2 SYDVKM.

This clonotype was detected ten times or more. This chain links TRBV7-9 with TRBJ1-5; D possibly corresponds to TRBD1 (6 bases). The CDR3 length is 13 residues. V shed 4 bases and J shed 4 bases, with 8 bases lying between them. CDR1 is SEHNR and CDR2 is FQNEAQ in the germline V gene (reference sequence). The CDR3 DNA is TGTGCCAGCAGCTATACAGGGAATCAGCCCCAGCATTTT. Translating it yields CASSYTGNQPQHF.

This clonotype came up many times. The chain employs TRBV12-3 or TRBV12-4 and TRBJ2-4; D gene unclear. The CDR3 spans 16 residues. Trimming cost V 5 bases and J 8 bases, with 22 bases left between them. This CDR3 is CASSPHRLDGPDIQYF. Written as DNA, the CDR3 is TGTGCCAGCAGTCCTCACCGTTTGGACGGCCCAGACATTCAGTACTTC.

This clonotype was seen ten or more times. The chain employs TRBV6-4 and TRBJ2-2; maybe TRBD1 (5 bases). V lost 2 bases, J lost 6 bases, and 16 bases lay in between. Germline assignment: CDR1 MRHNA and CDR2 SNTAGT. This CDR3 has 16 residues. This chain's CDR3 is CASSDQGRRFAGELFF. CDR3 coding DNA: TGTGCCAGCAGTGACCAGGGAAGAAGGTTCGCCGGGGAGCTGTTTTTT.

This clonotype showed up many times. One base away lies a much larger clone, so this may be a sequencing read error. This chain connects TRBV10-2 to TRBJ2-2, with D possibly called TRBD1 or TRBD2 (5 bases each). The CDR3 has 12 amino acids. Germline CDR1 WSHSY, CDR2 SAAADI. CDR3 loop: CAGRGLTGELSF. In DNA form, the CDR3 reads TGCGCCGGAAGGGGATTAACCGGGGAGCTGTCTTTT.

This clonotype showed up many times. J is TRBJ2-5 and V is TRBV11-2; perhaps TRBD1 as D (6 bases). The CDR3 is 13 amino acids. V gave up 6 bases and J gave up 10 bases, with 18 bases separating them. Germline V CDR1 and CDR2: SGHAT, FQNNGV. CDR3: CASRRQGSRDQYF. CDR3 in DNA: TGTGCCAGCAGGCGCCAGGGGTCACGGGACCAGTACTTC.

In its sample, this clonotype was seen many times. This chain links TRBV7-2 with TRBJ2-2; D perhaps matches TRBD1 (5 bases). This CDR3 comprises 14 residues. Germline V gene lookup returns CDR1 SGHTA and CDR2 FQGNSA. Trimming took 2 bases from V and 7 from J, leaving 11 bases between them. In DNA, the CDR3 is TGTGCCAGCAGCTTAAAGAATAGGGGCGGGGAGCTGTTTTTT. Translation: CASSLKNRGGELFF. Drawing the rest from reference TRBV7-2 and TRBJ2-2, the complete variable domain is GAGVSQSPSNKVTEKGKDVELRCDPISGHTALYWYRQSLGQGLEFLIYFQGNSAPDKSGLPSDRFSAERTGGSVSTLTIQRTQQEDSAVYLCASSLKNRGGELFFGEGSRLTVL.

Ten or more counts support this clonotype. This chain's CDR3 is CASSFGGDNQPQHF. The DNA of the CDR3 is TGTGCCAGCAGTTTCGGAGGGGATAATCAGCCCCAGCATTTT. The rearrangement joins TRBV28 to TRBJ1-5; D possibly corresponds to TRBD1 (5 bases). CDR1 and CDR2 (germline): MDHEN, SYDVKM. This CDR3 is 14 amino acids long. Trimming cost V 3 bases and J 4 bases, with 10 bases left between them. Looking up the rest from reference TRBV28 and TRBJ1-5 gives the full variable domain: DVKVTQSSRYLVKRTGEKVFLECVQDMDHENMFWYRQDPGLGLRLIYFSYDVKMKEKGDIPEGYSVSREKKERFSLILESASTNQTSMYLCASSFGGDNQPQHFGDGTRLSIL.

Remarks on this clonotype: An end of the junction differs from the germline gene, which may be a read error. The J gene is TRBJ2-7, the V gene TRBV18, with a possible D match to TRBD1 (6 bases). The germline CDR1 and CDR2 sequences are KGHSH and LQKENI. The CDR3 covers 15 residues. The CDR3 coding sequence is TGTGCCAGCTCACCGGAACAGGGAAGCTCCAACGAGCAGTACTTC. Its translation: CASSPEQGSSNEQYF.

The chain couples TRBV6-2 or TRBV6-3 to TRBJ1-2; TRBD1 is a possible D gene (5 bases). Trimming removed 6 bases from V and 3 bases from J, with 11 bases in between. The CDR3 consists of 13 residues. The germline CDR1 and CDR2 sequences are MNHEY and SVGEGT. The CDR3 spells CASRYDRDYGYTF. The CDR3 DNA follows: TGTGCCAGCAGATACGACAGAGACTATGGCTACACCTTC.

The rearrangement links TRBV30 to TRBJ1-2; D is perhaps TRBD1 (6 bases). This CDR3 has 12 amino acids. V gave up 5 bases and J gave up 8 bases, with 15 bases separating them. Germline values: CDR1 GTSNPN, CDR2 SVGIG (reference sequence). The CDR3 bases are TGTGCCTGGCGGTGGGGGGGCTGGGGCTACACCTTC. Protein sequence: CAWRWGGWGYTF.

This clonotype was counted at least ten times. J is TRBJ2-7 and V is TRBV11-2, with TRBD1 as a possible D gene (5 bases). The CDR3 runs 15 residues. V gave up 5 bases and J gave up 2 bases, with 16 bases separating them. The germline V gene encodes CDR1 SGHAT and CDR2 FQNNGV. CDR3 protein: CASSAGISDPYEQYF. The CDR3 nucleotides are TGTGCCAGCAGCGCAGGGATCTCTGACCCCTACGAGCAGTACTTC.

This clonotype occurred many times. The rearrangement uses TRBV28 and TRBJ2-5; TRBD2 matches 9 bases. V was clipped by 6 bases and J by 2 bases; unmatched bases: 10. The germline gives CDR1 MDHEN, CDR2 SYDVKM. This CDR3 is 16 amino acids long. CDR3 in DNA: TGTGCCAGCAGCCCTAGACTAGCGGAACCTCAAGAGACCCAGTACTTC. This translates into CASSPRLAEPQETQYF.

This clonotype was seen ten or more times. V and J are TRBV29-1 and TRBJ2-7; 11 nucleotides align to TRBD2. The CDR3 extends over 14 amino acids. Germline CDR1 is SQVTM and CDR2 is ANQGSEA. V trimming: 7 bases; J trimming: 2 bases; junction bases outside the gene matches: 7. This CDR3 reads CSASLAGATYEQYF. In DNA form, the CDR3 reads TGCAGCGCCTCACTAGCGGGGGCCACCTACGAGCAGTACTTC.

The sample holds many counts of this clonotype. CDR3 protein: CASSPGQYTEAFF. CDR3 nucleotide sequence: TGTGCCAGCAGCCCGGGACAGTACACTGAAGCTTTCTTT. The chain carries TRBV13 and TRBJ1-1; 7 nucleotides align to TRBD1. Germline CDR1 PRHDT, CDR2 FYEKMQ (reference sequence). V dropped 5 bases and J dropped 3; count of bases not matched to a gene: 3. The CDR3 contains 13 residues.